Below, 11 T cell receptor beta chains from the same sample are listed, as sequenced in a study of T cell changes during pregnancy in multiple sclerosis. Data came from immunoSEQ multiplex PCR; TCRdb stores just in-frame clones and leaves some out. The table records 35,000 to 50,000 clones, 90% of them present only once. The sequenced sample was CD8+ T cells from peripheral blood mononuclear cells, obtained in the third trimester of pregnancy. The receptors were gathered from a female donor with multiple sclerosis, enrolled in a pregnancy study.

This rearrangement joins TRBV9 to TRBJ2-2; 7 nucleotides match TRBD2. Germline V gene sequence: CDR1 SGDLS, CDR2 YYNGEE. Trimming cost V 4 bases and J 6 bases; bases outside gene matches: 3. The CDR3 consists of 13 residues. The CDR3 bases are TGTGCCAGCAGCCGGGGGGACCCCGGGGAGCTGTTTTTT. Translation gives CASSRGDPGELFF.

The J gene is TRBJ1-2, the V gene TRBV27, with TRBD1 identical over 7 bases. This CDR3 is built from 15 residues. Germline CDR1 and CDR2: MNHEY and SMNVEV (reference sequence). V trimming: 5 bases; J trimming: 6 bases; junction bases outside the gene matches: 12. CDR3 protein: CASSATGALGDGYTF. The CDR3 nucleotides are TGTGCCAGCAGTGCCACAGGGGCTCTTGGGGATGGCTACACCTTC.

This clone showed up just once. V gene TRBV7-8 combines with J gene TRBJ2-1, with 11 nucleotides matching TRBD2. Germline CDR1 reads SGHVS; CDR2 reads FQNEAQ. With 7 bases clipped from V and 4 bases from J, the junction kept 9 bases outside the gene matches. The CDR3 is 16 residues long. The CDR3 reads CASTTGLADRYNEQFF. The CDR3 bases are TGTGCCAGCACCACGGGACTAGCGGACAGATACAATGAGCAGTTCTTC.

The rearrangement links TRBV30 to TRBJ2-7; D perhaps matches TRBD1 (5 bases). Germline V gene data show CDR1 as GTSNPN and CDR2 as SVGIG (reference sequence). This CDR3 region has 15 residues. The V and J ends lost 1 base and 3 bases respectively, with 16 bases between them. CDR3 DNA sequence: TGTGCCTGGAGTGAAGGGGTTTGGGCCCACTACGAGCAGTACTTC. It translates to CAWSEGVWAHYEQYF.

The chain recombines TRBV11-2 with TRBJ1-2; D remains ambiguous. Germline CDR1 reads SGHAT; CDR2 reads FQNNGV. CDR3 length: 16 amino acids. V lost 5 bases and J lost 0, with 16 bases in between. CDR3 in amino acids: CASSLRVPLANYGYTF. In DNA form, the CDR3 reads TGTGCCAGCAGCCTGAGGGTACCCCTAGCTAACTATGGCTACACCTTC.

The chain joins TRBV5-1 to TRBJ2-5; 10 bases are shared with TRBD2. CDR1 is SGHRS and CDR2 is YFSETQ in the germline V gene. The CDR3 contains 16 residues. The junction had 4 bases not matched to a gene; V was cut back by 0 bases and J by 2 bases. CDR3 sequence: CASSLGGTSAQETQYF. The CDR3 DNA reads TGCGCCAGCAGCTTGGGCGGGACTAGCGCTCAAGAGACCCAGTACTTC.

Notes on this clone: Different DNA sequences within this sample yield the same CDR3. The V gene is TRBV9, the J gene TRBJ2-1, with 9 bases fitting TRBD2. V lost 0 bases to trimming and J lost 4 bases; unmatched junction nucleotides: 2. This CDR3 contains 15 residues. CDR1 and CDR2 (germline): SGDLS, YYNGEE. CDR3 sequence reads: CASSVGLAEYNEQFF. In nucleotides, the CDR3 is TGTGCCAGCAGCGTAGGACTAGCGGAGTACAATGAGCAGTTCTTC. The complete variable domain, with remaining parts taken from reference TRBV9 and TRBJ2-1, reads DSGVTQTPKHLITATGQRVTLRCSPRSGDLSVYWYQQSLDQGLQFLIQYYNGEERAKGNILERFSAQQFPDLHSELNLSSLELGDSALYFCASSVGLAEYNEQFFGPGTRLTVL.

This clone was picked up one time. The CDR3: CSVSRGEAFF. The CDR3 DNA reads TGCAGTGTTTCCAGGGGTGAAGCTTTCTTT. This chain joins TRBV20-1 and TRBJ1-1; maybe TRBD1 (6 bases). V lost 7 bases to trimming and J lost 7 bases, with 10 bases between them. The V gene's germline CDR1 is DFQATT and CDR2 SNEGSKA (reference sequence). The CDR3 runs to 10 residues.

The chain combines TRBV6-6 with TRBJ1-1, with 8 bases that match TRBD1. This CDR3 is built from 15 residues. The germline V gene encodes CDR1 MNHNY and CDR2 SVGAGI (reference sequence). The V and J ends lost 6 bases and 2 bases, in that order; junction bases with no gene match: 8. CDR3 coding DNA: TGTGCCAGCAGCCCACTACAGGGGGGTAACACTGAAGCTTTCTTT. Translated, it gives CASSPLQGGNTEAFF.

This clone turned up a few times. This CDR3 reads CASSENPGQGVDEQYF. As DNA, the CDR3 is TGTGCCAGCAGTGAAAACCCGGGACAGGGGGTCGACGAGCAGTACTTC. The chain recombines TRBV6-1 with TRBJ2-7, with 11 bases identical to TRBD1. J gave up 5 bases and V 2 bases, and 8 bases lay outside the gene matches. CDR1 is MNHNS, CDR2 SASEGT, per germline. The CDR3 runs 16 residues.

CDR3 protein: CASSVEQGAYEQYF. The CDR3 bases are TGTGCCAGCAGCGTAGAACAGGGAGCCTACGAGCAGTACTTC. V is TRBV9 and J is TRBJ2-7; possibly TRBD1 for D (6 bases). Looked up from germline, CDR1 is SGDLS and CDR2 is YYNGEE. The germline V and J ends were trimmed by 0 bases and 2 bases, with 9 bases remaining between them. The CDR3 covers 14 residues.